This T cell receptor beta chain emerged from a study of low-dose radiotherapy and immunotherapy resistance in tumors. For the study at large: Fractions of 0.5 Gy went to Cohort 1 every 2 weeks, totaling 6.5 Gy.

First-strand cDNA used TRAV- and TRBV-specific primers, covering alpha and beta chains. PCR amplification of the TCRs was performed with Phusion for 20 PCR cycles, and it relied on a constant-region primer together with a V-primer adapter. Each CDR3 protein is one row after TCRdb ran MiXCR on the reads. The profile shows tens of thousands of distinct CDR3 sequences, 15% to 20% of them singletons. This clonotype appeared many times. This CDR3 is 15 amino acids long. Germline V gene lookup returns CDR1 DFQATT and CDR2 SNEGSKA (reference sequence). Between the trimmed V and J ends, which lost 4 bases and 9 bases, there was a span of 22 bases. Sample time point: before trial treatment. Nivolumab, ipilimumab, aspirin, low-dose cyclophosphamide and low-dose radiotherapy were all administered to the donors.

The chain has TRBV20-1 and TRBJ2-1, with D possibly being TRBD2 (6 bases). This TCR was recovered from a male donor with prostate cancer. This sample comprised PBMCs, obtained before treatment. The CDR3 here is CSAIPPGPGDGEQFF. The DNA for the CDR3 is TGCAGTGCTATTCCGCCGGGACCGGGGGACGGTGAGCAGTTCTTC.